This TCR beta chain came from a study of identical twins. Regarding the study as a whole: Cord blood beta clonotypes present at high abundance carried fewer insertions; no such pattern appeared in memory repertoires.

Trimming took 5 bases from V and 4 from J, leaving 17 bases between them. CDR3 length equals 15 residues. Germline CDR1 is SGHTA and CDR2 is FQGTGA. As to this clonotype: Its target is not known.

TCRdb re-analysed the 5' RACE reads in MiXCR, keeping a single row per CDR3 protein. The repertoire includes 550,000 to 700,000 distinct CDR3 sequences, more than 9% of them detected once, and roughly 3% sits in the top ten. The same specimen was also included in a second study, on yellow fever vaccine responses in identical twins.

The origin of this receptor is a woman younger than 30 in good health. The chain combines TRBV7-3 with TRBJ1-1, with D possibly TRBD1 on 5 matching bases. The sequencing sample was made of PBMCs. CDR3 coding DNA: TGTGCCAGCAGCCCCCGTTTGGGGGGGTCCACTGAAGCTTTCTTT. Its translation is CASSPRLGGSTEAFF.